These T cell receptor beta chains were read from a single sample in a study of Tregs in tolerant kidney transplant recipients. Clones were read by immunoSEQ multiplex PCR, and TCRdb kept only the in-frame ones, dropping some. Of about 64,000 clones in the sample, about 89% are singletons; the top ten hold 3.8%. Sequencing was performed on CD4+ T cells from blood (PBMCs), taken 6 months after the transplant. The source is a human patient who received a combined kidney and bone marrow transplant. Certain T cells may be donor cells from the graft. Both conserved end residues are part of each CDR3. Fields, in order: V gene, D gene, clone size, J gene, CDR3 DNA, CDR3 protein. A D gene is named only where the DNA matches it firmly. For some rows the clone size is stated as once, few or many, or as a class when expanded; others skip it.

V gene: TRBV19; D gene: TRBD1; clone size: -; J gene: TRBJ2-7; CDR3 DNA: TGTGCCAGTACCGGGGACAGTTCCTACGAGCAGTACTTC; CDR3 protein: CASTGDSSYEQYF
V gene: TRBV11-2; D gene: -; clone size: -; J gene: TRBJ2-4; CDR3 DNA: TGTGCCAGCAGCTTGGACATTCAGGACATTCAGTACTTC; CDR3 protein: CASSLDIQDIQYF
V gene: TRBV7-3; D gene: TRBD2; clone size: -; J gene: TRBJ2-6; CDR3 DNA: TGTGCCAGCAGCTTATTAGCGGGAGATGCTGGGGCCAACGTCCTGACTTTC; CDR3 protein: CASSLLAGDAGANVLTF
V gene: TRBV5-4; D gene: TRBD1; clone size: -; J gene: TRBJ1-1; CDR3 DNA: TGTGCCAGCACTAACCAACAGGGGGCGTTTTTGGGCACTGAAGCTTTCTTT; CDR3 protein: CASTNQQGAFLGTEAFF
V gene: TRBV15; D gene: -; clone size: -; J gene: TRBJ2-7; CDR3 DNA: TGTGCCACCAGCAGAGATCGTCGGGAAGAGCAGTACTTC; CDR3 protein: CATSRDRREEQYF
V gene: TRBV28; D gene: TRBD1; clone size: -; J gene: TRBJ2-7; CDR3 DNA: TGTGCCAGCCGTAAACTAGGGGGACAGGGCCACGAGCAGTACTTC; CDR3 protein: CASRKLGGQGHEQYF
V gene: TRBV21-1; D gene: -; clone size: -; J gene: TRBJ2-7; CDR3 DNA: TGTGCCAGAAGGGAGTTGAACTACGAGCAGTACTTC; CDR3 protein: CARRELNYEQYF
V gene: TRBV7-6; D gene: -; clone size: once; J gene: TRBJ1-3; CDR3 DNA: TGTGCCAGCAGCTTAGGAGTGAGAGGAAACACCATATATTTT; CDR3 protein: CASSLGVRGNTIYF
V gene: TRBV5-8; D gene: TRBD1; clone size: -; J gene: TRBJ1-2; CDR3 DNA: TGTGCCAGCAGTTTGTATGACAGGGATTATGGCTACACCTTC; CDR3 protein: CASSLYDRDYGYTF
V gene: TRBV7-9; D gene: -; clone size: -; J gene: TRBJ1-4; CDR3 DNA: TGTGCCAGCAGCTTTCATAATGAAAAACTGTTTTTT; CDR3 protein: CASSFHNEKLFF
V gene: TRBV4-2; D gene: -; clone size: once; J gene: TRBJ2-5; CDR3 DNA: TGTGCCAGCAGCCAAAACTTGGGGGTCCCCGGGAGCGAGACCCAGTACTTC; CDR3 protein: CASSQNLGVPGSETQYF
V gene: TRBV9; D gene: -; clone size: -; J gene: TRBJ1-4; CDR3 DNA: TGTGCCAGCAGCGCCCTTGGGGGGGAGGGTGAAAAACTGTTTTTT; CDR3 protein: CASSALGGEGEKLFF
V gene: TRBV4-2; D gene: TRBD1; clone size: -; J gene: TRBJ1-3; CDR3 DNA: TGTGCCAGCAGCCAAGAGGGGACAGTTGGAAACACCATATATTTT; CDR3 protein: CASSQEGTVGNTIYF
V gene: TRBV7-2; D gene: -; clone size: -; J gene: TRBJ1-2; CDR3 DNA: TGTGCCAGCAGCTTAGCGGGCGGGGGAGAAGGCTATGGCTACACCTTC; CDR3 protein: CASSLAGGGEGYGYTF
V gene: TRBV5-4; D gene: TRBD1; clone size: -; J gene: TRBJ2-5; CDR3 DNA: TGTGCCAGCAGCCCTGGACAGGGGATGGGGACCCAGTACTTC; CDR3 protein: CASSPGQGMGTQYF
V gene: TRBV7-6; D gene: TRBD1; clone size: -; J gene: TRBJ2-1; CDR3 DNA: TGTGCCAGCAGCCGAGACAGGGGGACCTACAATGAGCAGTTCTTC; CDR3 protein: CASSRDRGTYNEQFF
V gene: TRBV7-6; D gene: TRBD1; clone size: -; J gene: TRBJ2-5; CDR3 DNA: TGTGCCAGCAGCTCGGGACAGGGGGCCGGGGAGACCCAGTACTTC; CDR3 protein: CASSSGQGAGETQYF
V gene: TRBV27; D gene: TRBD2; clone size: -; J gene: TRBJ2-1; CDR3 DNA: TGTGCCAGCAGTTTGAGGCGAGCGGGAGGATACAATGAGCAGTTCTTC; CDR3 protein: CASSLRRAGGYNEQFF
V gene: TRBV27; D gene: -; clone size: -; J gene: TRBJ2-7; CDR3 DNA: TGTGCCAGCAGTTTACCTGTTATAGCTACTTCCTACGAGCAGTACTTC; CDR3 protein: CASSLPVIATSYEQYF
V gene: TRBV7-9; D gene: -; clone size: -; J gene: TRBJ1-2; CDR3 DNA: TGTGCCAGCAGCTTAGGGACAGCCAATAGAGGCTACACCTTC; CDR3 protein: CASSLGTANRGYTF
V gene: TRBV30; D gene: TRBD2; clone size: -; J gene: TRBJ2-2; CDR3 DNA: TGTGCCTGGAGTGTACTCTGGACTAGCGGGAGGGCCGACACCGGGGAGCTGTTTTTT; CDR3 protein: CAWSVLWTSGRADTGELFF
V gene: TRBV15; D gene: TRBD1; clone size: -; J gene: TRBJ1-5; CDR3 DNA: TGTGCCACCAGCAGTTACAGGGGTGGATGGCCCCAGCATTTT; CDR3 protein: CATSSYRGGWPQHF